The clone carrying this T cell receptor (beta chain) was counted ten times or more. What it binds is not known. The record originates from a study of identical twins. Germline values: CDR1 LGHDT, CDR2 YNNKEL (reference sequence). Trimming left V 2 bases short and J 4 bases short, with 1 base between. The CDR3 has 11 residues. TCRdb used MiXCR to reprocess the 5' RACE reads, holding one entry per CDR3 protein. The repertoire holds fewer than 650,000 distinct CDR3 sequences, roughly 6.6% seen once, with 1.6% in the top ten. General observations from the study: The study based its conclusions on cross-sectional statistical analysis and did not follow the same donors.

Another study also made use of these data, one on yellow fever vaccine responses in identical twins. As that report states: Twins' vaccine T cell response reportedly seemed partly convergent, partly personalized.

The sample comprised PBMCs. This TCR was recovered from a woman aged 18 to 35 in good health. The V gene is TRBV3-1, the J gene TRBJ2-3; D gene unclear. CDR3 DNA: TGTGCCAGCAGCCAATCAGATACGCAGTATTTT. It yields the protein CASSQSDTQYF.